The sequence of this T cell receptor beta chain was determined in a study of T cells after posttransplantation cyclophosphamide (dated by TCRdb to between 2015 and 2016). Looking at the study overall: The study tracked T cell repertoire reconstitution by TRB sequencing after myeloablative bone marrow transplantation using posttransplantation cyclophosphamide as GVHD prophylaxis. Up to 3 additional blood samples from 2 to 5.2 years after transplant were also TRB-sequenced in 3 patients, as was pretransplant blood from several patients. Samples from some 40 PTCy-treated patients, along with samples from about 16 of their related bone marrow donors, underwent antigen receptor sequencing. TRB sequencing was performed on blood from all 35 or so PTCy patients with 1-year posttransplant specimens. Because TRA and TRB clonality were tightly correlated in fewer than 10 samples, subsequent TCR analyses were focused on TRB only. Public TRB sequences were checked against a database of over 3,600 sequences associated with responses to pathogens, tumor antigens, self-antigens and alloantigens. General conclusions and limits of the study: Across 45 or so patients, TRB clonality was highly associated with recipient CMV seropositivity and CMV reactivation, and PTCy diversity was similar to diversity in CNI/methotrexate controls. Donor-recipient similarity was low at 1-2 months but rose over the first year, and later blood repertoires were often dominated by donor CD8+ memory clones. The TRB repertoires of T cells infiltrating skin or GI tract showed only limited overlap with the TRB repertoires of T cells in blood.

TRB sequencing was run on genomic DNA with either the immunoSEQ assay at survey resolution or the hsTCRB kit. The source study handled its data this way. The immunoSEQ software handled initial read processing, and the LymphoSeq R package was used for repertoire analyses. Clonality was calculated as 1 minus normalized Shannon entropy, and the Gini coefficient was also calculated for each TRB dataset. To infer phenotypes in unsorted samples, TRB sequences from sorted subsets of the recipient or donor were mapped onto the unsorted samples of the same recipient. Entries here come from immuneACCESS through TCRdb and include only in-frame sequences with V and J called. Some clones fail to appear in such tables; in the studies checked, an unresolved V gene covers under half of the shortfall, and the cause of the remainder is unknown. The V and J calls and clone size come from that table; D and trimming were worked out from the DNA. The sample table shows roughly 5,900 clones, and over 1.5% are seen once. Together, the top ten hold roughly 27% of the sample.

The label giving this sample's treatment or condition can be read as: high-dose cyclophosphamide on days +3 and +4 as single-agent GVHD prophylaxis. Busulfan and fludarabine conditioning, a related or unrelated marrow graft, and cyclophosphamide on days +3 and +4 were given to PTCy patients. PTCy-treated patients were drawn from a prospective multi-institutional clinical trial. Peripheral blood and bone marrow mononuclear cells were isolated by Ficoll-Hypaque density centrifugation and were cryopreserved. Comments on this clone: This receptor's antigen is unknown. The sample holds no much larger clone one base away, and base qualities are not on file.

V and J are truncated by 6 bases and 3 bases respectively, leaving an intervening sequence of 12 bases. In the germline V gene, CDR1 corresponds to MNHEY and CDR2 to SVGAGI. The CDR3, cysteine through phenylalanine, is 13 amino acids long. The kept DNA is CDR3 alone, 39 bases in frame from the first base. This TCR derives from a male patient aged 25-45 years who received an allogeneic stem cell transplant from a related donor, was CMV-positive, and had no GVHD. After a transplant, certain T cells may trace back to the graft donor. The sample here was PBMCs, taken 242 days after a stem cell transplant with posttransplant cyclophosphamide. The V gene is TRBV6-5 and the J gene is TRBJ2-7; the D segment cannot be called with confidence. The CDR3 reads as follows: CASRAFYSYEQYF. The DNA sequence follows: TGTGCCAGCAGGGCATTCTACAGCTACGAGCAGTACTTC.